Following are 27 T cell receptor beta chains from one sample sequenced in a study of vaccination effects on CD4 cells after COVID-19. Their antigens remain unidentified. Assay: immunoSEQ multiplex PCR; the TCRdb copy retains only in-frame clones and omits some. The sample includes roughly 53,000 clones, 79% seen only once; the top ten take about 6%. Prior to sequencing, the ViraFEST assay stimulated PBMC with viral peptide pools, which expanded the antigen-specific CD4+ T cells. Subsequent to 10 days of culture, CD4+ T cells were isolated. According to the study, vaccine recipients showed no prior SARS-CoV-2 infection and negative nucleocapsid antibodies. Sequencing was performed on CD4+ T cells from PBMCs cultured with HCoV-OC43 spike peptides, taken before COVID-19 vaccination. Subset in this sample: HCoV-OC43 spike overlapping peptide pool stimulation. The receptors were sampled from a human donor who received a COVID-19 vaccine.

The chain carries TRBV2 and TRBJ2-3, with D perhaps matching TRBD1 or TRBD2 (7 bases each). Germline V gene data show CDR1 as SNHLY and CDR2 as FYNNEI. The length of the CDR3 is 14 residues. The V gene lost 8 bases and the J gene lost 0 bases, with 12 bases spanning the gap. CDR3 region: CASSGGGSTDTQYF. The CDR3 DNA reads as TGTGCCAGCTCAGGGGGGGGTAGCACAGATACGCAGTATTTT.

The table lists this clone with a few counts. Germline is not matched at one junction end, which may reflect a read error. The chain combines TRBV7-2 with TRBJ1-2; no definite D call. Germline CDR1 SGHTA, CDR2 FQGNSA. This CDR3 region has 13 residues. The CDR3 loop reads CASSPADYYGYTF. The CDR3 DNA follows: TGTGCCAGCAGCCCCGCGGACTACTACGGCTACACCTTC.

This clone turned up a few times. V is TRBV2 and J is TRBJ2-2; D is undetermined. The CDR3 consists of 16 residues. In germline, CDR1 is SNHLY, CDR2 FYNNEI. V lost 2 bases and J lost 2, with 12 bases in between. CDR3 region: CASSERQAVNTGELFF. The CDR3 DNA follows: TGTGCCAGCAGTGAACGTCAGGCGGTAAACACCGGGGAGCTGTTTTTT.

The rearrangement uses TRBV6-1 and TRBJ2-1; TRBD1 aligns across 8 bases. Trimming took 6 bases from V and 3 from J; bases not matched to a gene: 13. The V gene's germline CDR1 is MNHNS and CDR2 SASEGT. The CDR3 totals 17 residues. The chain's CDR3 is CASSETRDRRYYNEQFF. Here the CDR3 DNA reads TGTGCCAGCAGCGAAACTAGGGACAGGAGATACTACAATGAGCAGTTCTTC.

The CDR3 DNA follows: TGTGCCAGCAGTTCTCCGGGACCCAAACGGGATACGCAGTATTTT. Residues: CASSSPGPKRDTQYF. This rearrangement joins TRBV27 to TRBJ2-3; D is tentatively TRBD1 or TRBD2 (5 bases each). Germline V lookup: CDR1 MNHEY, CDR2 SMNVEV (reference sequence). V shed 4 bases and J shed 6 bases, with 17 bases lying between them. This CDR3 is 15 amino acids long.

V is TRBV28 and J is TRBJ2-6; D call uncertain. This CDR3 has 15 residues. V gave up 6 bases and J gave up 0 bases, with 9 bases separating them. Germline CDR1 and CDR2: MDHEN and SYDVKM. CDR3 in amino acids: CASRKQSSGANVLTF. As DNA, the CDR3 is TGTGCCAGCAGAAAACAGAGCTCTGGGGCCAACGTCCTGACTTTC.

This chain uses TRBV5-1 with TRBJ2-5; the match to TRBD2 covers 14 bases. Germline V gene sequence: CDR1 SGHRS, CDR2 YFSETQ. The CDR3 has 16 residues. J gave up 5 bases and V 5 bases, and 8 bases lay outside the gene matches. For the CDR3, the DNA is TGCGCCAGCAGATCTCCGGGACTAGCGGGGGCGGAGACCCAGTACTTC. Translation: CASRSPGLAGAETQYF.

The CDR3, as DNA: TGTGCCAGCAGCTTGGCGGGGGGGCCAATAGATACGCAGTATTTT. Protein: CASSLAGGPIDTQYF. V is TRBV11-2 and J is TRBJ2-3, with 9 nucleotides matching TRBD2. The J segment lost 5 bases and the V segment lost 3 bases, leaving 6 bases of the junction unmatched. The germline V gene encodes CDR1 SGHAT and CDR2 FQNNGV. This CDR3 is built from 15 residues.

The CDR3 DNA follows: TGTGCCAGCAGTACAGGGGGCGTTGCTGGAAACACCATATATTTT. Protein: CASSTGGVAGNTIYF. This sequence joins TRBV4-2 and TRBJ1-3, with 9 bases lining up with TRBD1. Per the germline V gene, CDR1 is LGHNA and CDR2 is YNFKEQ. The length of the CDR3 is 15 residues. The ends lost 6 bases at V and 2 bases at J; junction bases unmatched: 5.

The chain combines TRBV18 with TRBJ2-5, with 10 bases lining up with TRBD2. V trimming: 2 bases; J trimming: 1 base; junction bases outside the gene matches: 1. The germline V gene encodes CDR1 KGHSH and CDR2 LQKENI. The CDR3 runs 15 residues. In DNA, the CDR3 is TGTGCCAGCTCACCATCTAGCGGGGGCCAAGAGACCCAGTACTTC. It codes for CASSPSSGGQETQYF.

The chain couples TRBV5-1 to TRBJ1-4; TRBD1 matches 10 bases. This CDR3 region has 16 residues. Trimming took 5 bases from V and 7 from J; bases not matched to a gene: 11. Germline CDR1 SGHRS, CDR2 YFSETQ. The CDR3 nucleotides read TGCGCCAGCAGTCCTGGGACAGGGGATTTGAGTGAAAAACTGTTTTTT. Its protein is CASSPGTGDLSEKLFF.

In its sample, this clone was seen once. J is TRBJ2-5 and V is TRBV4-1; TRBD2 matches 8 bases. CDR3 length: 15 residues. Trimming cost V 1 base and J 4 bases; bases outside gene matches: 5. The V gene's germline CDR1 is MGHRA and CDR2 YSYEKL. CDR3 in amino acids: CASSQGPSGPETQYF. CDR3 sequence (DNA): TGCGCCAGCAGCCAAGGGCCTAGCGGGCCAGAGACCCAGTACTTC.

The chain combines TRBV6-5 with TRBJ1-5; no reliable D call. CDR3 length: 13 residues. Germline-derived CDR1 and CDR2 are MNHEY and SVGAGI. V shed 7 bases and J shed 4 bases, with 11 bases lying between them. CDR3: CASTNGRNQPQHF. The CDR3 nucleotides are TGTGCCAGCACCAATGGGAGGAATCAGCCCCAGCATTTT.

The rearrangement joins TRBV18 to TRBJ2-5; TRBD2 might be the D (6 bases). Germline lookup yields CDR1 KGHSH and CDR2 LQKENI. The ends were cut back, 6 bases at V and 2 bases at J, with 16 bases in the middle. There are 15 residues in the CDR3. In DNA form, the CDR3 reads TGTGCCAGCTCCCCGTTAGGAGGGGAGCAAGAGACCCAGTACTTC. This sequence encodes CASSPLGGEQETQYF.

This clone turned up a few times. The rearrangement links TRBV7-2 to TRBJ1-5; no reliable D call. V was pared by 4 bases and J by 3 bases, with 7 bases between. Germline V lookup: CDR1 SGHTA, CDR2 FQGNSA. This CDR3 is built from 13 residues. The CDR3 sequence: CASSYAVNQPQHF. For the CDR3, the DNA is TGTGCCAGCAGCTATGCAGTCAATCAGCCCCAGCATTTT.

The chain is built from TRBV30 and TRBJ2-5, with no clear D. V dropped 0 bases and J dropped 5 bases, with 16 bases sitting between them. This CDR3 comprises 15 residues. Per the germline V gene, CDR1 is GTSNPN and CDR2 is SVGIG (reference sequence). CDR3 region: CAWSVVLGILETQYF. In DNA form, the CDR3 reads TGTGCCTGGAGTGTCGTCCTAGGGATATTGGAGACCCAGTACTTC.

This clone was observed a handful of times. This chain connects TRBV6-5 to TRBJ2-7; D may be TRBD1 (6 bases). V gave up 5 bases and J gave up 3 bases, with 11 bases separating them. The CDR3 runs to 13 residues. In germline, CDR1 is MNHEY, CDR2 SVGAGI. The CDR3 bases are TGTGCCAGCAGTATGGCAGGGGTCTACGAGCAGTACGTC. Its protein is CASSMAGVYEQYV.

The rearrangement uses TRBV5-6 and TRBJ2-5; the D gene is possibly TRBD1 (6 bases). Between the trimmed V and J ends, which lost 1 base and 0 bases, there was a span of 13 bases. The CDR3 spans 16 residues. From germline, CDR1 is SGHDT and CDR2 YYEEEE. CDR3 sequence (DNA): TGTGCCAGCAGCTTGAGATGGACAGCTAACCAAGAGACCCAGTACTTC. It encodes CASSLRWTANQETQYF.

The rearrangement uses TRBV29-1 and TRBJ2-1; D is perhaps TRBD2 (7 bases). CDR1 SQVTM and CDR2 ANQGSEA come from the germline V gene. The CDR3 runs to 13 residues. The ends were cut back, 7 bases at V and 4 bases at J, with 14 bases in the middle. CDR3 DNA sequence: TGCAGCGCCCCTCGGGGGGCTTACAATGAGCAGTTCTTC. Protein product: CSAPRGAYNEQFF.

CDR3: CASSPKSGGVKRTDTQYF. In DNA, the CDR3 is TGTGCCAGCAGCCCCAAGAGCGGGGGGGTTAAACGCACAGATACGCAGTATTTT. This sequence joins TRBV7-2 and TRBJ2-3; 10 positions agree with TRBD2. V shed 5 bases, J shed 1 base, and the junction held 12 bases outside the gene matches. Germline V gives CDR1 SGHTA, CDR2 FQGNSA. This CDR3 is 18 amino acids long.

The chain links TRBV5-1 to TRBJ2-3, with D tentatively TRBD2 (5 bases). Germline values: CDR1 SGHRS, CDR2 YFSETQ. The V and J ends lost 0 bases and 6 bases respectively, with 8 bases between them. This CDR3 spans 13 amino acids. The CDR3 is CASSLGPGDTQYF. DNA of the CDR3: TGCGCCAGCAGCTTGGGTCCGGGGGATACGCAGTATTTT.

This chain connects TRBV4-1 to TRBJ2-5, with D perhaps TRBD2 (5 bases). Trimming took off 1 base at V and 4 bases at J, with 10 bases between the two ends. CDR1 is MGHRA and CDR2 is YSYEKL in the germline V gene. The CDR3 is made up of 14 amino acids. In DNA form, the CDR3 reads TGCGCCAGCAGCCAAGGGCTGCTAGCAGAGACCCAGTACTTC. Protein: CASSQGLLAETQYF.

The sample holds a few counts of this clone. The gene calls are TRBV7-2 and TRBJ2-5, with TRBD1 as a possible D gene (5 bases). The CDR3 spans 13 residues. Trimming pared 5 bases from V and 5 bases from J, leaving 12 bases between. Germline CDR1 and CDR2: SGHTA and FQGNSA. CDR3 amino acids: CASSPRVTETQYF. The CDR3 nucleotides read TGTGCCAGCAGCCCCAGGGTTACGGAGACCCAGTACTTC.

The chain's CDR3 is CASRGGAETQYF. CDR3 nucleotide sequence: TGTGCCAGCAGAGGGGGCGCGGAGACCCAGTACTTC. The chain is built from TRBV27 and TRBJ2-5; 7 bases agree with TRBD1. This CDR3 is 12 amino acids long. Unmatched junction bases numbered 3, after V lost 6 bases and J lost 5 bases. CDR1 is MNHEY, CDR2 SMNVEV, per germline (reference sequence).

The chain uses TRBV2 and TRBJ2-5; D may be TRBD1 (6 bases). V lost 2 bases to trimming and J lost 4 bases, with 14 bases between them. The CDR3 extends over 15 amino acids. Germline CDR1 reads SNHLY; CDR2 reads FYNNEI. CDR3 nucleotide sequence: TGTGCCAGCAGTGAAAGGGGGACGAGGGGAGAGACCCAGTACTTC. Translated: CASSERGTRGETQYF.

The J gene is TRBJ2-5, the V gene TRBV29-1; D may be TRBD2 (6 bases). Germline CDR1 and CDR2: SQVTM and ANQGSEA. V lost 0 bases and J lost 5, with 19 bases in between. CDR3 length equals 16 residues. The CDR3 nucleotides read TGCAGCGTTGAAGATCCTGGAGGGCTTAGCATCGAGACCCAGTACTTC. Translating gives CSVEDPGGLSIETQYF.

The rearrangement uses TRBV27 and TRBJ2-2; maybe TRBD2 (5 bases). CDR1 and CDR2 from the germline V gene are MNHEY and SMNVEV (reference sequence). Trimming stripped 5 bases from V and 3 bases from J, with 10 bases between. The CDR3 totals 14 residues. The CDR3 here is CASSPPGYTGELFF. CDR3 nucleotide sequence: TGTGCCAGCAGTCCCCCGGGATACACCGGGGAGCTGTTTTTT.